These 8 T cell receptor beta chains were all obtained from the same sample, sequenced in a study of blood T cells in healthy people across ages. Through a sample-barcoded 5' primer and a J-beta primer mix, a second PCR was run for about 6 to 11 cycles. Each CDR3 protein is one row after TCRdb ran MiXCR on the 5' RACE reads. The table lists around 1,500,000 distinct CDR3 sequences, roughly 45% of them singletons. Sequenced sample: blood. All receptors derive from a woman aged 18-30 years in good health.

This clonotype was seen many times. The chain has TRBV29-1 and TRBJ2-1, with 7 bases lining up with TRBD1. J lost 3 bases, V lost 1 base, and 0 bases had no gene match. CDR3 size: 13 residues. Germline loops: CDR1 SQVTM, CDR2 ANQGSEA. CDR3: CSVEGQGYNEQFF. For the CDR3, the DNA is TGCAGCGTTGAAGGACAGGGCTACAATGAGCAGTTCTTC.

This clonotype appeared a few times. One end of the junction does not line up with germline, which may come from a read error. This rearrangement joins TRBV2 to TRBJ2-5; D is uncertain. The CDR3 totals 11 residues. Germline values: CDR1 SNHLY, CDR2 FYNNEI. CDR3 amino acids: CASSDYETRYF. CDR3 sequence (DNA): TGTGCCAGCAGTGACTACGAGACCCGGTACTTC. Looking up the rest from reference TRBV2 and TRBJ2-5 gives the full variable domain: EPEVTQTPSHQVTQMGQEVILRCVPISNHLYFYWYRQILGQKVEFLVSFYNNEISEKSEIFDDQFSVERPDGSNFTLKIRSTKLEDSAMYFCASSDYETRYFGPGTRLLVL.

The chain joins TRBV5-4 to TRBJ1-2; 7 nucleotides align to TRBD1. V gave up 4 bases and J gave up 4 bases; unmatched junction bases: 10. Germline CDR1 SGHNT, CDR2 YYREEE (reference sequence). This CDR3 contains 15 residues. The CDR3 protein is CASSQKTGKGYGYTF. The DNA for the CDR3 is TGTGCCAGCAGCCAAAAGACAGGGAAGGGCTATGGCTACACCTTC.

Only a few counts were recorded for this clonotype. The chain uses TRBV25-1 and TRBJ2-7; no clear D. CDR3 length: 13 residues. V lost 3 bases and J 7 bases, leaving 13 bases between the germline ends. Germline lookup yields CDR1 MGHDK and CDR2 SYGVNS. DNA of the CDR3: TGTGCCAGCAGTGATTTTGGGCCAAGGGAGCAGTACTTC. Translation gives CASSDFGPREQYF.

This clonotype was seen once. The V call is TRBV30, the J call TRBJ2-7, with 14 bases aligning to TRBD2. J gave up 3 bases and V 1 base, and 11 bases lay outside the gene matches. This CDR3 region has 18 residues. Germline CDR1 and CDR2: GTSNPN and SVGIG (reference sequence). This chain's CDR3 is CAWSGAGTSGGNLYEQYF. Here the CDR3 DNA reads TGTGCCTGGAGTGGGGCCGGGACTAGCGGGGGAAACCTCTACGAGCAGTACTTC.

The gene calls are TRBV7-2 and TRBJ1-2, with unresolved D. Germline CDR1 SGHTA, CDR2 FQGNSA. CDR3 length equals 15 residues. V lost 3 bases and J lost 1, with 12 bases in between. The CDR3 DNA reads TGTGCCAGCAGCTTCTCGACATCGATTAACTATGGCTACACCTTC. Translated: CASSFSTSINYGYTF.

A single count supports this clonotype. This rearrangement joins TRBV2 to TRBJ2-1; D is perhaps TRBD2 (5 bases). The germline V gene has CDR1 SNHLY and CDR2 FYNNEI. The germline V and J ends were trimmed by 2 bases and 6 bases, with 14 bases remaining between them. This CDR3 region has 15 residues. CDR3 protein: CASSEQRSFLNEQFF. In nucleotides, the CDR3 is TGTGCCAGCAGTGAACAGCGGTCGTTCCTCAATGAGCAGTTCTTC.

This clonotype was seen at least ten times. This rearrangement joins TRBV4-1 to TRBJ2-3; D gene unclear. The V gene's germline CDR1 is MGHRA and CDR2 YSYEKL. Trimming shortened V by 2 bases and J by 5 bases, and 8 bases separated the two germline ends. The CDR3 spans 13 residues. CDR3 protein: CASSQWMGDTQYF. CDR3 nucleotides: TGCGCCAGCAGCCAATGGATGGGAGATACGCAGTATTTT.